The source of this TCR beta chain is a study of T cells in localized non-small cell lung cancer. General observations from the study: Appearance in adjacent lung was seen for a median around 61 of the top 100 tumor clones. Uninvolved neighboring lung showed the greatest T cell clonality, exceeding tumor.

Comment on this clone: Its target is not known.

The repertoire was sequenced with immunoSEQ multiplex PCR; TCRdb's copy has only in-frame clones and lacks some. The profile shows about 24,000 clones, more than 85% of them singletons. The CDR3 loop spans 18 amino acids. The sequenced sample was peripheral blood, obtained before any cancer treatment. The V and J genes are TRBV7-5 and TRBJ2-3; the table calls TRBD1, which could not be checked here. TRBV7-5 is listed as a pseudogene. The clonotype was recovered from a woman aged 35 to 75 with stage I lung adenocarcinoma. The CDR3 coding sequence is TGTGTCAGAAGCTTAGCGGGGTTCTCCAGGGCAAGCACAGATACGCAGTATTTT. Translated, it gives CVRSLAGFSRASTDTQYF.